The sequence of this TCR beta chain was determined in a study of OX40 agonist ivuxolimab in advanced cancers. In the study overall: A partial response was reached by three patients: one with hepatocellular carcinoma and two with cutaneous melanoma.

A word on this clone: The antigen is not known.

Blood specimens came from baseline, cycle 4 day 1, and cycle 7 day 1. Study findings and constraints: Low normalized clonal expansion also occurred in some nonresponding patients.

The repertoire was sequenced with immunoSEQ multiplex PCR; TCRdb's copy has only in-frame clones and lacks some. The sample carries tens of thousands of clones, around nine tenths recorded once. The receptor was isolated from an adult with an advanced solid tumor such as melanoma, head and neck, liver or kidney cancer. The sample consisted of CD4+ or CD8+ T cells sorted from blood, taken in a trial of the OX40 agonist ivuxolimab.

This CDR3 is CASSPRDRVRRNYGYTF. As DNA, the CDR3 is TGTGCCAGCAGCCCCCGGGACAGGGTGAGACGAAACTATGGCTACACCTTC. V usage is TRBV13 and J usage is TRBJ1-2, with 9 bases identical to TRBD1. J was trimmed by 2 bases and V by 5 bases; bases with no gene match: 12. Germline V gene sequence: CDR1 PRHDT, CDR2 FYEKMQ (reference sequence). The CDR3 is made up of 17 amino acids.